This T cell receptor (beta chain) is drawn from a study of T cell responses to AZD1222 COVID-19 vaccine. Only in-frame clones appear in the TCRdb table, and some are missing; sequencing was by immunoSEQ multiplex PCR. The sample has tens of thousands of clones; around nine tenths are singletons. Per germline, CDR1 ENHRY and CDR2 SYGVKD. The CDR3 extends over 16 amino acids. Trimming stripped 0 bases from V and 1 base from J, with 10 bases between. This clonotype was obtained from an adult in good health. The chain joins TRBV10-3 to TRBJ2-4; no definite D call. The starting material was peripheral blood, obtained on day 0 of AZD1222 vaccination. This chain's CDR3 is CAISESLYGAKNIQYF. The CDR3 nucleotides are TGTGCCATCAGTGAGTCGTTATACGGGGCCAAAAACATTCAGTACTTC.